The 10 T cell receptor beta chains below all came from one sample that was sequenced in a study of blood T cell repertoires in COVID-19. Here immunoSEQ multiplex PCR was the method, and the copy in TCRdb shows in-frame clones only, minus some. The profile shows 150,000 to 200,000 clones, around 80% of them singletons. The sample was PBMCs or T cells enriched from blood (not recorded which). Every receptor here comes from a man aged 50 to 60 who had recovered from COVID-19.

This CDR3 is CASSVTKNIQYF. CDR3 DNA: TGTGCCAGCAGCGTAACCAAAAACATTCAGTACTTC. The chain employs TRBV5-5 and TRBJ2-4; no reliable D call. Germline values: CDR1 SGHKS, CDR2 YYEKEE (reference sequence). This CDR3 has 12 amino acids. Deletions cut 4 bases from V and 2 bases from J, with 4 bases between.

This rearrangement joins TRBV6-2 or TRBV6-3 to TRBJ2-2; D might be TRBD2 (5 bases). Germline values: CDR1 MNHEY, CDR2 SVGEGT. V lost 5 bases and J lost 4, with 5 bases in between. The CDR3 totals 12 residues. CDR3 amino acids: CASSRGTGELFF. CDR3 sequence (DNA): TGTGCCAGCAGTCGGGGCACCGGGGAGCTGTTTTTT.

The chain combines TRBV5-1 with TRBJ2-1; 10 bases are shared with TRBD2. This CDR3 region has 16 residues. Germline V lookup: CDR1 SGHRS, CDR2 YFSETQ. The V segment lost 5 bases and the J segment 2 bases; nucleotides outside the gene matches: 7. The CDR3 DNA reads as TGCGCCAGCAGGGTCCGGACTAGCGGTACCTACAATGAGCAGTTCTTC. Translation: CASRVRTSGTYNEQFF.

The chain combines TRBV5-1 with TRBJ2-3, with D perhaps TRBD1 (6 bases). This CDR3 has 18 amino acids. V lost 4 bases and J 0 bases, leaving 21 bases between the germline ends. Germline lookup yields CDR1 SGHRS and CDR2 YFSETQ. CDR3 sequence reads: CASSPVELQGSSTDTQYF. The DNA of the CDR3 is TGCGCCAGCAGCCCCGTTGAACTACAGGGTTCTAGCACAGATACGCAGTATTTT.

This chain links TRBV5-6 with TRBJ1-5; tentatively, D is TRBD1 (5 bases). The CDR3 spans 16 residues. Germline CDR1 SGHDT, CDR2 YYEEEE. Deletions cut 0 bases from V and 0 bases from J, with 10 bases between. The CDR3 reads CASSLDAGGSNQPQHF. The CDR3 coding sequence is TGTGCCAGCAGCTTGGACGCCGGGGGTAGCAATCAGCCCCAGCATTTT.

The chain uses TRBV12-3 or TRBV12-4 and TRBJ1-1; no firm D call. Trimming removed 1 base at V and 7 bases at J, with 7 bases between. The CDR3 covers 12 residues. This CDR3 is CASSLGGSEAFF. The CDR3 DNA reads TGTGCCAGCAGTTTAGGAGGGAGTGAAGCTTTCTTT.

The chain employs TRBV7-2 and TRBJ2-7, with a possible D match to TRBD2 (6 bases). V lost 0 bases and J 2 bases, leaving 11 bases between the germline ends. Germline values: CDR1 SGHTA, CDR2 FQGNSA. There are 15 residues in the CDR3. The CDR3 DNA follows: TGTGCCAGCAGCTTAGCTTGGGACTCAACCTACGAGCAGTACTTC. It is translated as CASSLAWDSTYEQYF.

V gene TRBV27 combines with J gene TRBJ2-3; the match to TRBD2 covers 9 bases. The CDR3 spans 18 residues. CDR1 MNHEY and CDR2 SMNVEV come from the germline V gene (reference sequence). The trim removed 0 bases at V and 0 bases at J, leaving 7 bases unmatched. The CDR3 nucleotides are TGTGCCAGCAGTTTATCGTGGCTAGCGGGAACTAGCACAGATACGCAGTATTTT. It specifies CASSLSWLAGTSTDTQYF.

In its sample, this clone was seen a few times. The rearrangement uses TRBV24-1 and TRBJ2-3; 9 nucleotides match TRBD2. The trim removed 5 bases at V and 3 bases at J, leaving 5 bases unmatched. Germline V gene data show CDR1 as KGHDR and CDR2 as SFDVKD. The CDR3 runs to 15 residues. The CDR3, as DNA: TGTGCCACCAGTGCCCGCGGGGGGGCGACAGATACGCAGTATTTT. It translates to CATSARGGATDTQYF.

J is TRBJ1-6 and V is TRBV18; 7 nucleotides agree with TRBD1. CDR1 and CDR2 (germline): KGHSH, LQKENI. V was clipped by 2 bases and J by 7 bases; unmatched bases: 2. The CDR3 sequence is 14 residues long. This CDR3 is CASSPTGDNSPLHF. In DNA, the CDR3 is TGTGCCAGCTCACCAACAGGGGACAATTCACCCCTCCACTTT.